The clone carrying this T cell receptor beta chain was found a few times. Its antigen remains unidentified. Sequencing used immunoSEQ multiplex PCR; TCRdb keeps in-frame clones, though not all of them. The data hold roughly 23,000 clones, with about 86% observed a single time. Trimming pared 3 bases from V and 0 bases from J, leaving 11 bases between. The CDR3 spans 16 residues. Per germline, CDR1 LGHNA and CDR2 YNFKEQ. This entry belongs to a study of T cells in narcolepsy. In the study overall: Healthy controls were enrolled alongside patients with narcolepsy type 1 or type 2. Regarding the study as a whole: Healthy controls reportedly lacked the autoreactive clonotypes serially found in patients' blood.

The gene calls are TRBV4-2 and TRBJ1-4; perhaps TRBD1 as D (5 bases). This receptor was identified in a human donor in good health. The sequencing input was memory (CD45RA-) CD4+ T cells from blood. DNA for the CDR3: TGTGCCAGCAGCCAGGGGGAAGGGACAACTAATGAAAAACTGTTTTTT. This translates into CASSQGEGTTNEKLFF.